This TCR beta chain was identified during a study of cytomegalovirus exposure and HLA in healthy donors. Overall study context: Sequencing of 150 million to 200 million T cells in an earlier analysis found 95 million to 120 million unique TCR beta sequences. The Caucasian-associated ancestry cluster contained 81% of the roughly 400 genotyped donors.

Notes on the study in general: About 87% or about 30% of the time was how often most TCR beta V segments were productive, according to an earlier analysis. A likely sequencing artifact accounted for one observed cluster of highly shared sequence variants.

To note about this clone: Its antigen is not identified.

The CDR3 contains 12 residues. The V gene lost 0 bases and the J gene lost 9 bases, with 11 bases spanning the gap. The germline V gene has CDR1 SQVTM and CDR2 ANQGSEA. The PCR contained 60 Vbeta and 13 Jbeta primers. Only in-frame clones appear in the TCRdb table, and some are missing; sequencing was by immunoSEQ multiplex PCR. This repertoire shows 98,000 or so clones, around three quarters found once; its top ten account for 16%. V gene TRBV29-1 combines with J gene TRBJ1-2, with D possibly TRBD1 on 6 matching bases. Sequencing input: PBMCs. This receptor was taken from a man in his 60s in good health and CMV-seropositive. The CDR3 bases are TGCAGCGTTGAAGATAGGGGGTCCCGCTACACCTTC. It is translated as CSVEDRGSRYTF.